These 18 T cell receptor beta chains originate from one sample sequenced in a study of cytomegalovirus exposure and HLA in healthy donors. 13 Jbeta primers and 60 Vbeta primers were used for the PCR. Using immunoSEQ multiplex PCR, the repertoire was profiled, and TCRdb retains in-frame clones only, with some absent. The sample holds around 190,000 clones, over 75% seen once. What was sequenced was PBMCs. The receptors stem from a woman in her fifties or sixties in good health and CMV-seronegative.

The chain couples TRBV27 to TRBJ2-1; 12 bases agree with TRBD1. This CDR3 is built from 14 residues. V lost 6 bases and J lost 9; bases outside the gene matches: 6. Germline CDR1 and CDR2: MNHEY and SMNVEV (reference sequence). The CDR3 spells CASRNPGQGAEQFF. The CDR3 DNA reads TGTGCCAGCAGGAACCCGGGACAGGGGGCTGAGCAGTTCTTC.

The genes are TRBV18 and TRBJ1-4, with 10 nucleotides matching TRBD1. The CDR3 has 15 residues. V lost 3 bases, J lost 8 bases, and 6 bases stayed unmatched. Germline CDR1 and CDR2: KGHSH and LQKENI. CDR3 sequence: CASSPPEDRGEKLFF. Here the CDR3 DNA reads TGTGCCAGCTCACCCCCAGAGGACAGGGGGGAAAAACTGTTTTTT.

This chain joins TRBV7-3 and TRBJ2-1; 11 bases fit TRBD2. This CDR3 is 13 amino acids long. Germline CDR1 is SGHTA and CDR2 is FQGTGA. The V gene end was trimmed by 4 bases and the J gene end by 12 bases; junction bases not matched to a gene: 5. The CDR3: CASSSTSGNGQFF. The CDR3 DNA sequence: TGTGCCAGCAGCTCGACTAGCGGGAACGGGCAGTTCTTC. Together with reference TRBV7-3 and TRBJ2-1, the CDR3 gives the full variable domain: GAGVSQTPSNKVTEKGKYVELRCDPISGHTALYWYRQSLGQGPEFLIYFQGTGAADDSGLPNDRFFAVRPEGSVSTLKIQRTERGDSAVYLCASSSTSGNGQFFGPGTRLTVL.

V and J are TRBV6-5 and TRBJ2-7; 7 bases are shared with TRBD2. After removal of 6 bases from V and 3 bases from J, the junction contained 5 bases not matched to a gene. Germline values: CDR1 MNHEY, CDR2 SVGAGI. The CDR3 runs 13 residues. The CDR3, as DNA: TGTGCCAGCAGCGGGGGGAGAGGCTACGAGCAGTACTTC. Translated, it gives CASSGGRGYEQYF.

The V and J genes are TRBV19 and TRBJ1-2; D is unresolved. This CDR3 is 12 amino acids long. Trimming removed 5 bases from V and 2 bases from J, with 6 bases in between. Per the germline V gene, CDR1 is LNHDA and CDR2 is SQIVND (reference sequence). The CDR3 region has the DNA TGTGCCAGTAGTGCCAGAAACTATGGCTACACCTTC. This encodes CASSARNYGYTF. The variable domain in full, completed from reference TRBV19 and TRBJ1-2, reads DGGITQSPKYLFRKEGQNVTLSCEQNLNHDAMYWYRQDPGQGLRLIYYSQIVNDFQKGDIAEGYSVSREKKESFPLTVTSAQKNPTAFYLCASSARNYGYTFGSGTRLTVV.

The V and J genes are TRBV11-2 and TRBJ2-7, with 7 bases aligning to TRBD1. With V trimmed by 5 bases and J by 5 bases, 21 bases remained unmatched. The CDR3 is 18 amino acids. Germline V gives CDR1 SGHAT, CDR2 FQNNGV. Here the CDR3 DNA reads TGTGCCAGCAGCCCCAGGGGGTGGCTAGGGAGACAGAGCGACGAGCAGTACTTC. This gives the protein CASSPRGWLGRQSDEQYF. The whole variable domain, filled in from reference TRBV11-2 and TRBJ2-7, reads EAGVAQSPRYKIIEKRQSVAFWCNPISGHATLYWYQQILGQGPKLLIQFQNNGVVDDSQLPKDRFSAERLKGVDSTLKIQPAKLEDSAVYLCASSPRGWLGRQSDEQYFGPGTRLTVT.

This chain links TRBV14 with TRBJ1-2; 11 bases are a match to TRBD1. V lost 7 bases, J lost 2 bases, and 9 bases stayed unmatched. The CDR3 totals 16 residues. The V gene's germline CDR1 is SGHDN and CDR2 FVKESK. In DNA form, the CDR3 reads TGTGCCAGCACCCTTTTCCGGGACAGGGGGAACTATGGCTACACCTTC. This translates into CASTLFRDRGNYGYTF.

The CDR3 region is CASSPRTGTSSTDTQYF. CDR3 DNA sequence: TGTGCCAGCAGCCCCCGGACAGGGACTTCTAGCACAGATACGCAGTATTTT. This chain connects TRBV7-2 to TRBJ2-3; 8 bases map to TRBD1. The CDR3 is made up of 17 amino acids. The V and J ends lost 5 bases and 0 bases, in that order; junction bases with no gene match: 10. CDR1 is SGHTA, CDR2 FQGNSA, per germline.

This chain connects TRBV5-6 to TRBJ2-1; the match to TRBD1 covers 9 bases. CDR1 is SGHDT, CDR2 YYEEEE, per germline. The CDR3 loop spans 16 amino acids. The junction had 10 bases not matched to a gene; V was cut back by 4 bases and J by 5 bases. The CDR3 region is CASSPDRGYLNNEQFF. The CDR3 DNA is TGTGCCAGCAGCCCGGACAGGGGCTACCTCAACAATGAGCAGTTCTTC.

The V and J genes are TRBV5-1 and TRBJ2-3, with 11 bases fitting TRBD2. V trimming: 0 bases; J trimming: 0 bases; junction bases outside the gene matches: 3. The germline gives CDR1 SGHRS, CDR2 YFSETQ. The CDR3 spans 17 residues. This CDR3 reads CASSLVLAGDSTDTQYF. CDR3 sequence (DNA): TGCGCCAGCAGCTTGGTACTAGCGGGAGATAGCACAGATACGCAGTATTTT.

The CDR3 region has the DNA TGTGCCAGCAGGGGACACCGGTTCGCTGAAGCTTTCTTT. Translation: CASRGHRFAEAFF. The rearrangement joins TRBV28 to TRBJ1-1; D is perhaps TRBD1 (6 bases). There are 13 residues in the CDR3. With 6 bases removed from V and 6 bases from J, the gap between germline ends came to 14 bases. The germline V gene has CDR1 MDHEN and CDR2 SYDVKM.

The CDR3 bases are TGTGCCAACCCGAGGGGGCTAGCGGGAGGAGGTGAGCAGTTCTTC. It is translated as CANPRGLAGGGEQFF. The chain carries TRBV27 and TRBJ2-1, with 11 bases aligning to TRBD2. Germline-derived CDR1 and CDR2 are MNHEY and SMNVEV (reference sequence). V was pared by 10 bases and J by 9 bases, with 14 bases of the junction left unmatched. The CDR3 covers 15 residues.

The chain joins TRBV4-2 to TRBJ1-6; TRBD1 matches at 9 bases. From germline, CDR1 is LGHNA and CDR2 YNFKEQ. The junction had 7 bases not matched to a gene; V was cut back by 3 bases and J by 10 bases. The CDR3 is 15 amino acids. CDR3 sequence (DNA): TGTGCCAGCAGCCAGGGACAGGGAGAGGAATCACCCCTCCACTTT. Its translation: CASSQGQGEESPLHF.

This clone was observed a single time. One end of the junction is discordant with germline, which a read error may explain. V and J are TRBV9 and TRBJ1-2; perhaps TRBD1 as D (6 bases). The CDR3 length is 17 residues. Germline V gene sequence: CDR1 SGDLS, CDR2 YYNGEE. CDR3 DNA sequence: TGTGCCAGCAGCGCCGGGGACAATCCCAAGACTCATTATGGCCACACCTTC. Protein product: CASSAGDNPKTHYGHTF.

This chain uses TRBV7-5 with TRBJ2-2; TRBD2 is taken as the D call from the table, unchecked against the DNA. TRBV7-5 counts as a pseudogene. The CDR3 extends over 15 amino acids. The CDR3 DNA sequence: TGTGTCAGAAGCTTAGAAGTCGGGGGCACCGGGGAGCTGTTTTTT. Translated, it gives CVRSLEVGGTGELFF.

The chain joins TRBV5-6 to TRBJ2-2, with D possibly matching TRBD2 (7 bases). Germline-derived CDR1 and CDR2 are SGHDT and YYEEEE. CDR3 length: 16 residues. Deletions cut 3 bases from V and 4 bases from J, with 16 bases between. The chain's CDR3 is CASSSWGGSSTGELFF. The CDR3 coding sequence is TGTGCCAGCAGCTCCTGGGGGGGCAGTTCCACCGGGGAGCTGTTTTTT.

The V call is TRBV27, the J call TRBJ1-1; D not resolved. Deletions cut 6 bases from V and 2 bases from J, with 7 bases between. Germline V gene sequence: CDR1 MNHEY, CDR2 SMNVEV (reference sequence). The CDR3 is made up of 12 amino acids. The CDR3 is CASRTGNTEAFF. The CDR3 coding sequence is TGTGCCAGCAGAACGGGAAACACTGAAGCTTTCTTT.

A single count supports this clone. Written as DNA, the CDR3 is TGTGCCAGCAGGCCGACAGGGAATCGGTACGAGCAGTACTTC. Encoded protein: CASRPTGNRYEQYF. The chain recombines TRBV6-5 with TRBJ2-7; 7 positions match TRBD1. The CDR3 consists of 14 residues. Trimming cost V 6 bases and J 4 bases; bases outside gene matches: 9. Per germline, CDR1 MNHEY and CDR2 SVGAGI.